This TCR beta chain was sequenced during a study of regulatory T cells in long-lasting Graves disease. Looking at the study overall: Prior antithyroid drug treatment in newly diagnosed Graves' patients lasted under 3 months.

This clonotype was observed many times. Arm-PCR of CDR3 regions with iRepertoire HTBI primers generated TCR beta libraries. In TCRdb, the multiplex PCR reads were re-called with MiXCR into one record per CDR3 protein. This sample has 350,000 to 500,000 distinct CDR3 sequences; about 14% occur once, and the top ten carry approximately 17%. Time point indicated: newly diagnosed GD, antithyroid drugs for less than 3 months. PBMC-derived RNA was used for the TCR library. Germline V lookup: CDR1 SEHNR, CDR2 FQNEAQ (reference sequence). There are 15 residues in the CDR3. Trimming removed 6 bases from V and 2 bases from J; junction bases left unmatched: 8. Separately, the same data were catalogued under a study of T cells in Graves' hyperthyroidism and ophthalmopathy.

The TCR sequence derives from a woman aged 45-65 years with Graves disease. V usage is TRBV7-9 and J usage is TRBJ1-2; the match to TRBD1 covers 8 bases. The source material was peripheral blood mononuclear cells (PBMCs), sampled at new diagnosis, from a patient treated with antithyroid drugs. This chain's CDR3 is CASRGDRGRNYGYTF. The CDR3 region has the DNA TGTGCCAGCAGGGGCGACAGGGGAAGGAACTATGGCTACACCTTC.